A selection of T cell receptor beta chains follows, all from one sample in a study of blood T cells in healthy people across ages. TCRdb called the 5' RACE reads again in MiXCR, with one record for every CDR3 protein. The table lists about 800,000 distinct CDR3 sequences, about 42% of them singletons. The specimen was blood. These receptors originate from a man of 80 years or more in good health. The CDR3 runs from the conserved cysteine through the conserved F or W.

CDR3aa: CASSLEGLAVSLAEQYF
v_gene: TRBV5-1
j_gene: .

CDR3aa: CSVEDDYEQYF
v_gene: TRBV29-1
j_gene: TRBJ2-7

CDR3aa: CASSQDHLIGTGTDTQYF
v_gene: TRBV14
j_gene: TRBJ2-3

CDR3aa: CSATPGPPSGFSYEQYF
v_gene: TRBV20-1
j_gene: TRBJ2-7

CDR3aa: CASSQEGAAGVSYEQYF
v_gene: TRBV4-2
j_gene: TRBJ2-7

CDR3aa: CASSFKVTGGEQYF
v_gene: TRBV6-5
j_gene: TRBJ2-5

CDR3aa: CASSPTGFTENIQYF
v_gene: TRBV5-1
j_gene: TRBJ2-4

CDR3aa: CASSLEGRDQETQYF
v_gene: TRBV11-3
j_gene: TRBJ2-5

CDR3aa: CAIRPGLAGVEQYF
v_gene: TRBV10-3
j_gene: .

CDR3aa: CASSLSAGRVGTQYF
v_gene: TRBV27
j_gene: TRBJ2-3

CDR3aa: CASSQEASGASNTGELFF
v_gene: TRBV4-3
j_gene: TRBJ2-2

CDR3aa: CASSPTGGFGYTF
v_gene: TRBV7-2
j_gene: TRBJ1-2

CDR3aa: CSVQGLAGVPDNEQFF
v_gene: TRBV29-1
j_gene: TRBJ2-1

CDR3aa: CATSRDLDLSYNEQFF
v_gene: TRBV15
j_gene: TRBJ2-1

CDR3aa: CASSQQWDYGYTF
v_gene: TRBV4-1
j_gene: TRBJ1-2

CDR3aa: CASSFGGSPQETQYF
v_gene: TRBV7-2
j_gene: TRBJ2-5

CDR3aa: CASSPWTGPHDTQYF
v_gene: TRBV4-3
j_gene: TRBJ2-3

CDR3aa: CASSESKGRDEQFF
v_gene: TRBV25-1
j_gene: TRBJ2-1

CDR3aa: CASSPAIDTDTQYF
v_gene: TRBV18
j_gene: TRBJ2-3

CDR3aa: CASIGNDRGLMGYTF
v_gene: TRBV5-1
j_gene: TRBJ1-2

CDR3aa: CASRTLGSPLHF
v_gene: TRBV2
j_gene: TRBJ1-6

CDR3aa: CASSQDRELGYTF
v_gene: TRBV4-3
j_gene: TRBJ1-2

CDR3aa: CAGSYPDWAGGHSTDTQYF
v_gene: TRBV6-2/TRBV6-3
j_gene: TRBJ2-3

CDR3aa: CASRPVEQYF
v_gene: TRBV7-9
j_gene: TRBJ2-7

CDR3aa: CASSPLGRTDTQYF
v_gene: TRBV3-1
j_gene: TRBJ2-3

CDR3aa: CASSSRLAANNEQFF
v_gene: TRBV7-9
j_gene: TRBJ2-1

CDR3aa: CASCDSGSRLQFF
v_gene: TRBV6-1
j_gene: TRBJ2-1

CDR3aa: CASSQDRGSGNTIYF
v_gene: TRBV7-6
j_gene: TRBJ1-3

CDR3aa: CASTIAPYNEQFF
v_gene: TRBV7-9
j_gene: TRBJ2-1